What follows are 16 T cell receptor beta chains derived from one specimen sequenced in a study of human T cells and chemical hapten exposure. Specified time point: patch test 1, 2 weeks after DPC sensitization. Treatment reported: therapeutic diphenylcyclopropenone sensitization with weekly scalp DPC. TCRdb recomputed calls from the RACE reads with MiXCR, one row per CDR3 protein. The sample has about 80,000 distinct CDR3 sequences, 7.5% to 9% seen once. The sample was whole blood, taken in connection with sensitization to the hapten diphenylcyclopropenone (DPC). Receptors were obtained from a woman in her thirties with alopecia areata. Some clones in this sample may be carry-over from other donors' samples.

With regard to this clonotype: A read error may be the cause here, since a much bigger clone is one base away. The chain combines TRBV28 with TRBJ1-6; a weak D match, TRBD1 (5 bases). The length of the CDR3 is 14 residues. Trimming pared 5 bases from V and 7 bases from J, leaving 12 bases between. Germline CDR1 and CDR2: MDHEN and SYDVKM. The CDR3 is CASSSAGLNSPLHF. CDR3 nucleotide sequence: TGTGCCAGCAGTAGCGCGGGACTGAATTCACCCCTCCACTTT.

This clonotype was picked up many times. The CDR3: CASSQGPPRQTDTQYF. The CDR3 coding sequence is TGTGCCAGCAGCCAAGGTCCCCCTCGACAGACAGATACGCAGTATTTT. The chain is built from TRBV3-1 and TRBJ2-3; tentatively, D is TRBD1 (5 bases). The CDR3 spans 16 residues. CDR1 and CDR2 from the germline V gene are LGHDT and YNNKEL (reference sequence). The V end was cut by 1 base, the J end by 3 bases, with 14 bases between.

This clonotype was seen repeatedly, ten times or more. CDR3 DNA: TGTGCCAGCAGCCAACTTCGGACAGGCCTAGCGGGTGAAGCTTTCTTT. Translation: CASSQLRTGLAGEAFF. The V and J genes are TRBV3-1 and TRBJ1-1; 7 positions agree with TRBD1. The CDR3 runs 16 residues. Germline V gene lookup returns CDR1 LGHDT and CDR2 YNNKEL (reference sequence). V was pared by 2 bases and J by 7 bases, with 13 bases of the junction left unmatched.

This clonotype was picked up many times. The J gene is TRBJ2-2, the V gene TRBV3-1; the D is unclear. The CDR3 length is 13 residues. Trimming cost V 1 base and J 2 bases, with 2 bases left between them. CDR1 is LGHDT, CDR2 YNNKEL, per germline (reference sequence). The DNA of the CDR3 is TGTGCCAGCAGCCAAGGCAACACCGGGGAGCTGTTTTTT. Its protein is CASSQGNTGELFF.

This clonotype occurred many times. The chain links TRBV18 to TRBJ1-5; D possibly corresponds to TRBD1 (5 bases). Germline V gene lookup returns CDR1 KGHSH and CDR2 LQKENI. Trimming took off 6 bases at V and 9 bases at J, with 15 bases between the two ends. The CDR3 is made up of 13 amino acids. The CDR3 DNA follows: TGTGCCAGCTCGATAGAGGATGGGGCGCCCCAGCATTTT. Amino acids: CASSIEDGAPQHF.

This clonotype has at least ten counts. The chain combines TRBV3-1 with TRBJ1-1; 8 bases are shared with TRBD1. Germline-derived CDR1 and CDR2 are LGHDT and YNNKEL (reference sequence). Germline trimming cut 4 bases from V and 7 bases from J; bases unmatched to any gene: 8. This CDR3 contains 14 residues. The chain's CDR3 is CASSLTSGGVEAFF. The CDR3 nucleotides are TGTGCCAGCAGCCTCACTTCAGGGGGCGTTGAAGCTTTCTTT.

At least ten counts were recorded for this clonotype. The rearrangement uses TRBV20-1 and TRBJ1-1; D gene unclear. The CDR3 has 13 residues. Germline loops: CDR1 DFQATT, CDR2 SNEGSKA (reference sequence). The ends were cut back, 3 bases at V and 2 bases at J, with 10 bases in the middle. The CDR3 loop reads CSASTVPNTEAFF. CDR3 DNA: TGCAGTGCTAGCACAGTACCAAACACTGAAGCTTTCTTT.

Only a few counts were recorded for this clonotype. CDR3 in amino acids: CASSRRRGYETQYF. Written as DNA, the CDR3 is TGTGCCAGCAGTCGAAGGAGGGGCTATGAGACCCAGTACTTC. The V call is TRBV3-1, the J call TRBJ2-5, with a weak D call TRBD2 (6 bases). The CDR3 has 14 residues. CDR1 and CDR2 (germline): LGHDT, YNNKEL (reference sequence). The germline V and J ends were trimmed by 6 bases and 5 bases, with 16 bases remaining between them.

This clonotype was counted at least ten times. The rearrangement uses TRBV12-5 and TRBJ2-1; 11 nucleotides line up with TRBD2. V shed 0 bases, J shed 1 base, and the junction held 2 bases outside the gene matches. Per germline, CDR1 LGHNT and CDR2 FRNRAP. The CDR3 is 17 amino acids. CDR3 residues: CASGLVIAGGSYNEQFF. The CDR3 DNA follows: TGTGCTAGTGGTTTGGTAATAGCGGGGGGGTCCTACAATGAGCAGTTCTTC.

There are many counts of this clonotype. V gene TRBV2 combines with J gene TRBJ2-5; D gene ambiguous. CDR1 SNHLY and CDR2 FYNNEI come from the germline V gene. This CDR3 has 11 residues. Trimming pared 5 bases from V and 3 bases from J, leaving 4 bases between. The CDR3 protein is CASSREETQYF. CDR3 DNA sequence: TGTGCCAGCAGTAGGGAAGAGACCCAGTACTTC.

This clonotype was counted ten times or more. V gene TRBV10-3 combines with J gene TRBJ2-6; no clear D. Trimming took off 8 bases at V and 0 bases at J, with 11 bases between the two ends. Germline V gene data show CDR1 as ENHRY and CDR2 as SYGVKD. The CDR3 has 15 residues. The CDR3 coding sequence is TGTGCCATCCCCTTATCGACCTCTGGGGCCAACGTCCTGACTTTC. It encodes CAIPLSTSGANVLTF.

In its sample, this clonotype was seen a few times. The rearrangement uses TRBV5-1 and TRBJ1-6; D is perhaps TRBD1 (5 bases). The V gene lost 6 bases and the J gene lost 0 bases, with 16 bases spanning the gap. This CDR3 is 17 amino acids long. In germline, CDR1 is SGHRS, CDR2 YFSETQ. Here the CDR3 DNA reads TGCGCCAGCACCCCTGGACGGGGGAGCTCCTATAATTCACCCCTCCACTTT. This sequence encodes CASTPGRGSSYNSPLHF.

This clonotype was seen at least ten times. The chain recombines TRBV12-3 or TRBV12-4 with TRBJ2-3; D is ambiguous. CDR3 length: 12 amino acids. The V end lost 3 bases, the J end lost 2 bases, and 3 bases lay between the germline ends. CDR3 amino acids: CASSFDTDTQYF. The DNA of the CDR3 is TGTGCCAGCAGTTTTGACACAGATACGCAGTATTTT.

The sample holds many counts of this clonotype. CDR3 amino acids: CASSPELGHYYEQYF. Written as DNA, the CDR3 is TGTGCCAGCAGTCCGGAGCTGGGACACTACTACGAGCAGTACTTC. This chain uses TRBV11-2 with TRBJ2-7, with D possibly being TRBD1 (6 bases). V was cut by 6 bases and J by 3 bases, with 18 bases left in between. The CDR3 covers 15 residues. Germline V gives CDR1 SGHAT, CDR2 FQNNGV.

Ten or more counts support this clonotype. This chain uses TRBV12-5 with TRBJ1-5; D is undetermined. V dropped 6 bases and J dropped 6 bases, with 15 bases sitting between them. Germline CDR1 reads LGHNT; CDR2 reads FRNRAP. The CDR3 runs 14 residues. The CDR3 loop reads CASGMDGGFQPQHF. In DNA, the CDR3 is TGTGCTAGTGGAATGGACGGTGGGTTTCAGCCCCAGCATTTT.

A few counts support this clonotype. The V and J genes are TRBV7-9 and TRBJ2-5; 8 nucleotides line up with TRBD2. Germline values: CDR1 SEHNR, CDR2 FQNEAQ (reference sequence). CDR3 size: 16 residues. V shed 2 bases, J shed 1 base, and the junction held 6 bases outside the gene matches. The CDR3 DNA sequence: TGTGCCAGCAGCTTAACGAGCGGGGGACCCCAAGAGACCCAGTACTTC. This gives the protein CASSLTSGGPQETQYF. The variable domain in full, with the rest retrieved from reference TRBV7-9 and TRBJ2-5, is DTGVSQNPRHKITKRGQNVTFRCDPISEHNRLYWYRQTLGQGPEFLTYFQNEAQLEKSRLLSDRFSAERPKGSFSTLEIQRTEQGDSAMYLCASSLTSGGPQETQYFGPGTRLLVL.